This is a list of T cell receptor beta chains from one sample in a study of blood T cell repertoires in COVID-19. The method was immunoSEQ multiplex PCR; TCRdb's version includes in-frame clones alone and lacks a portion of them. The sample has approximately 190,000 clones, 84% seen once; the top ten hold 4.5% to 6%. The sample was peripheral blood. These receptor sequences come from an older woman with active or convalescent COVID-19. Each CDR3 is given with its conserved first and last residue. A D gene is named only where the DNA matches it firmly. Only part of the rows carry a size: once, few, many, or a class if the clone is expanded.

>NA|TRBV6-5|NA|TRBJ1-5
CASRRDSSNQPQHF
TGTGCCAGCAGACGCGACAGTAGCAATCAGCCCCAGCATTTT
>NA|TRBV7-2|NA|TRBJ2-7
CASSLQGGALYEQYF
TGTGCCAGCAGCTTACAAGGAGGGGCCCTCTACGAGCAGTACTTC
>NA|TRBV5-1|once|TRBJ2-1
CASSIGGPGYEQFF
TGCGCCAGCAGCATCGGAGGGCCTGGGTATGAGCAGTTCTTC
>NA|TRBV23-1|NA|TRBJ2-5
CASSQWRERRSGQETQYF
TGCGCCAGCAGTCAATGGAGGGAAAGACGCTCCGGGCAAGAGACCCAGTACTTC
>NA|TRBV9|few|TRBJ1-2
CASSLRGNYGYTF
TGTGCCAGCAGCCTCCGCGGGAACTATGGCTACACCTTC
>NA|TRBV28|NA|TRBJ2-7
CASRPSRGRSSYEQYF
TGTGCCAGCAGACCTTCCAGAGGTCGAAGCTCCTACGAGCAGTACTTC
>NA|TRBV19|once|TRBJ1-4
CASSIDTGPNEKLFF
TGTGCCAGTAGTATAGATACAGGCCCTAATGAAAAACTGTTTTTT
>TRBD2|TRBV15|NA|TRBJ2-5
CATSPSGRAQTQYF
TGTGCCACCAGCCCTAGCGGGAGGGCCCAGACCCAGTACTTC
>NA|TRBV19|NA|TRBJ2-1
CASTPQGYDEQFF
TGTGCCAGTACCCCCCAGGGCTATGATGAGCAGTTCTTC
>TRBD2|TRBV25-1|few|TRBJ2-1
CASRPLGLAGYNEQFF
TGTGCCAGCAGGCCTTTGGGACTAGCGGGGTACAATGAGCAGTTCTTC
>TRBD2|TRBV11-1|few|TRBJ2-2
CASSLAVLAGSNTGELFF
TGTGCCAGCAGCTTAGCCGTACTAGCGGGGTCCAACACCGGGGAGCTGTTTTTT
>NA|TRBV6-1|once|TRBJ2-7
CASRPASGQGGEQYF
TGTGCCAGCAGACCCGCCTCCGGGCAGGGGGGCGAGCAGTACTTC
>TRBD1|TRBV27|NA|TRBJ2-3
CASSSYMGSTGLTADTQYF
TGTGCCAGCAGTTCATATATGGGATCGACAGGGCTAACGGCAGATACGCAGTATTTT
>NA|TRBV6-1|NA|TRBJ2-7
CASSEAQALGLYEQYF
TGTGCCAGCAGTGAAGCGCAAGCTCTAGGTCTTTACGAGCAGTACTTC